This entry lists 23 T cell receptor beta chains sequenced from one sample in a study of T cells in localized non-small cell lung cancer. Assay used: immunoSEQ multiplex PCR; TCRdb lists only in-frame clones, some missing. The sample shows 1,500 to 2,000 clones, approximately 30% of them seen only once. Sequenced material: lung tumor tissue, taken before any cancer treatment. All receptors come from a woman aged 40 to 75 with stage I lung adenocarcinoma.

This clone has only a few counts. The chain is built from TRBV2 and TRBJ1-1, with 9 bases that match TRBD1. Germline trimming cut 5 bases from V and 5 bases from J; bases unmatched to any gene: 12. Germline V gene data show CDR1 as SNHLY and CDR2 as FYNNEI. The CDR3 is 16 amino acids. The CDR3 nucleotides are TGTGCCAGCAGTCCCCCGGGACAGGGCGGTTCTACTGAAGCTTTCTTT. This codes for CASSPPGQGGSTEAFF.

This clone ranks as medium-sized. The chain carries TRBV6-8 and TRBJ1-2; 7 nucleotides align to TRBD1. In germline, CDR1 is MNHGY, CDR2 SAAAGT. The length of the CDR3 is 15 residues. The V segment lost 5 bases and the J segment 4 bases; nucleotides outside the gene matches: 10. The CDR3 spells CASSQGQAFSYGYTF. The CDR3 DNA is TGTGCCAGCAGTCAAGGACAGGCCTTTAGCTATGGCTACACCTTC.

The V gene is TRBV9, the J gene TRBJ2-1, with TRBD2 identical over 11 bases. From germline, CDR1 is SGDLS and CDR2 YYNGEE. V dropped 0 bases and J dropped 9; count of bases not matched to a gene: 8. The CDR3 sequence is 16 residues long. The CDR3 is CASSVDSSGGAAEQFF. The DNA for the CDR3 is TGTGCCAGCAGCGTAGATAGTAGCGGGGGGGCGGCTGAGCAGTTCTTC.

The chain couples TRBV12-5 to TRBJ1-5; D ambiguous. V lost 2 bases and J 4 bases, leaving 9 bases between the germline ends. The CDR3 loop spans 14 amino acids. Germline V CDR1 and CDR2: LGHNT, FRNRAP. The CDR3 DNA reads as TGTGCTAGTGGTTTGATGGATGCGAATCAGCCCCAGCATTTT. Amino acids: CASGLMDANQPQHF.

Only a few counts were recorded for this clone. This chain joins TRBV28 and TRBJ1-1; D is undetermined. V lost 6 bases, J lost 1 base, and 15 bases lay in between. Germline CDR1 MDHEN, CDR2 SYDVKM. The CDR3 extends over 15 amino acids. The CDR3 nucleotides read TGTGCCAGCAGGGACCGGCGTTCCTGGAACACTGAAGCTTTCTTT. This gives the protein CASRDRRSWNTEAFF.

The chain is built from TRBV28 and TRBJ1-2, with D perhaps TRBD1 (5 bases). CDR1 and CDR2 (germline): MDHEN, SYDVKM. Trimming cost V 4 bases and J 3 bases, with 12 bases left between them. This CDR3 comprises 14 residues. The CDR3 loop is CASSSAGNDYGYTF. CDR3 nucleotides: TGTGCCAGCAGTTCCGCAGGGAATGACTATGGCTACACCTTC.

This clone is deemed medium-sized. J is TRBJ2-7 and V is TRBV6-8; D is perhaps TRBD2 (7 bases). The CDR3 extends over 18 amino acids. Per the germline V gene, CDR1 is MNHGY and CDR2 is SAAAGT. V was clipped by 2 bases and J by 3 bases, with 23 bases between them. CDR3 in DNA: TGTGCCAGCAGTTACAGGGGGGGCAGGGCGAACCTCTTCTACGAGCAGTACTTC. Encoded protein: CASSYRGGRANLFYEQYF.

The table lists this clone with a count of one. V is TRBV30 and J is TRBJ1-1; 7 bases are a match to TRBD1. Germline values: CDR1 GTSNPN, CDR2 SVGIG (reference sequence). This CDR3 spans 11 amino acids. V trimming: 5 bases; J trimming: 8 bases; junction bases outside the gene matches: 5. In DNA, the CDR3 is TGTGCCTGGGGGGGGACAGCAGAAGCTTTCTTT. Protein product: CAWGGTAEAFF.

This clone is labeled as medium-sized. V and J are TRBV1 and TRBJ2-3; TRBD2 is the table's D call and was not checked against the DNA. TRBV1 constitutes a pseudogene. This CDR3 contains 16 residues. CDR3 in amino acids: CASSVSGLAGTDTQYF. The DNA for the CDR3 is TGCGCCAGCAGCGTATCGGGACTAGCGGGAACAGATACGCAGTATTTT.

The V gene is TRBV29-1, the J gene TRBJ2-7; 14 bases line up with TRBD2. The germline V gene encodes CDR1 SQVTM and CDR2 ANQGSEA. This CDR3 has 19 residues. Trimming removed 6 bases from V and 2 bases from J; junction bases left unmatched: 18. CDR3 DNA sequence: TGCAGCGTGGAGCTCGGGACAGGGGGACTAGCGGGAGAGGCCTACGAGCAGTACTTC. Residues: CSVELGTGGLAGEAYEQYF.

The table lists this clone with a few counts. The chain uses TRBV12-5 and TRBJ2-2; 7 bases agree with TRBD1. This CDR3 contains 19 residues. Germline V gives CDR1 LGHNT, CDR2 FRNRAP. Germline trimming cut 5 bases from V and 5 bases from J; bases unmatched to any gene: 20. As DNA, the CDR3 is TGTGCTAGTGGTCCCACCGAACGTACCGACAGGGCAAAAACCGGGGAGCTGTTTTTT. Protein sequence: CASGPTERTDRAKTGELFF.

This clone has just a few counts. This sequence joins TRBV14 and TRBJ1-4; D call uncertain. This CDR3 comprises 16 residues. V gave up 5 bases and J gave up 5 bases, with 18 bases separating them. Germline V CDR1 and CDR2: SGHDN, FVKESK. DNA of the CDR3: TGTGCCAGCAGCGAGCAGAACGGAGGTGTGAATGAAAAACTGTTTTTT. It translates to CASSEQNGGVNEKLFF.

This clone is large within its sample. The V call is TRBV9, the J call TRBJ1-1; no clear D gene. CDR3 size: 13 residues. The ends were cut back, 5 bases at V and 1 base at J, with 9 bases in the middle. From germline, CDR1 is SGDLS and CDR2 YYNGEE. CDR3 DNA: TGTGCCAGCAGTGGTCACAGGAACACTGAAGCTTTCTTT. As protein: CASSGHRNTEAFF.

The V and J genes are TRBV6-8 and TRBJ1-3; D remains ambiguous. V lost 0 bases to trimming and J lost 5 bases, with 20 bases between them. The CDR3 is made up of 18 amino acids. Germline CDR1 is MNHGY and CDR2 is SAAAGT. Written as DNA, the CDR3 is TGTGCCAGCAGTTACTCGATAATGAGGGCGGATATCCGAAACACCATATATTTT. It codes for CASSYSIMRADIRNTIYF.

The chain has TRBV10-2 and TRBJ2-1; 10 bases map to TRBD2. Germline V CDR1 and CDR2: WSHSY, SAAADI. J was trimmed by 6 bases and V by 10 bases; bases with no gene match: 9. The CDR3 is made up of 14 amino acids. In nucleotides, the CDR3 is TGCGCCATCGCCCCCTTAGCGGGAGGCAATGAGCAGTTCTTC. It codes for CAIAPLAGGNEQFF.

The V call is TRBV18, the J call TRBJ2-5; D may be TRBD1 (6 bases). CDR1 KGHSH and CDR2 LQKENI come from the germline V gene. V was shortened by 0 bases and J by 5 bases, with 10 bases between the two germline ends. The CDR3 consists of 14 residues. CDR3 DNA sequence: TGTGCCAGCTCACCACCGGCAGGGGTGGAGACCCAGTACTTC. Its translation is CASSPPAGVETQYF.

V usage is TRBV23-1 and J usage is TRBJ2-1; 9 bases map to TRBD2. TRBV23-1 is marked as an open reading frame, function uncertain. Trimming at V came to 6 bases and at J to 6 bases, leaving 12 bases not matched to a gene. The CDR3 contains 16 residues. The CDR3 here is CASSQDPGRGGNEQFF. Here the CDR3 DNA reads TGCGCCAGCAGCCAGGACCCAGGGCGGGGGGGCAATGAGCAGTTCTTC.

By frequency in the sample, this clone is medium-sized. The rearrangement joins TRBV9 to TRBJ2-6, with D possibly being TRBD2 (5 bases). The CDR3 is 16 amino acids. Per the germline V gene, CDR1 is SGDLS and CDR2 is YYNGEE. Trimming took off 0 bases at V and 4 bases at J, with 11 bases between the two ends. The CDR3 loop reads CASSVDRGYGANVLTF. CDR3 bases: TGTGCCAGCAGCGTAGATCGGGGTTACGGGGCCAACGTCCTGACTTTC.

The chain carries TRBV30 and TRBJ1-3; no clear D. The CDR3 runs to 14 residues. The V end was cut by 2 bases, the J end by 2 bases, with 10 bases between. Per germline, CDR1 GTSNPN and CDR2 SVGIG (reference sequence). Here the CDR3 DNA reads TGTGCCTGGAGTCTAAGGCTCGCTGGAAACACCATATATTTT. This encodes CAWSLRLAGNTIYF.

This chain uses TRBV18 with TRBJ1-1; D may be TRBD1 (6 bases). The germline V gene has CDR1 KGHSH and CDR2 LQKENI. The V and J ends lost 6 bases and 2 bases respectively, with 16 bases between them. This CDR3 is built from 15 residues. Here the CDR3 DNA reads TGTGCCAGCTCCCGCAGACAGGCGTTAAACACTGAAGCTTTCTTT. It yields the protein CASSRRQALNTEAFF.

This clone has just a few counts. V gene TRBV11-3 combines with J gene TRBJ2-2; 8 bases fit TRBD1. In germline, CDR1 is SGHNT, CDR2 YENEEA. V trimming: 5 bases; J trimming: 5 bases; junction bases outside the gene matches: 10. The CDR3 is made up of 16 amino acids. The CDR3 nucleotides are TGTGCCAGCAGCCTCGGTGGACAGGGAAAGACCGGGGAGCTGTTTTTT. Its protein product is CASSLGGQGKTGELFF.

The chain uses TRBV6-8 and TRBJ1-2; TRBD1 is a possible D gene (5 bases). This CDR3 has 16 residues. CDR1 is MNHGY and CDR2 is SAAAGT in the germline V gene. Trimming removed 9 bases from V and 4 bases from J, with 24 bases in between. CDR3 in amino acids: CASKRGTGALIYGYTF. Written as DNA, the CDR3 is TGTGCCAGTAAGAGGGGAACCGGGGCACTCATCTATGGCTACACCTTC.

This clone was observed a few times. This sequence joins TRBV5-1 and TRBJ2-7; a possible D gene is TRBD1 (5 bases). Between the trimmed V and J ends, which lost 1 base and 4 bases, there was a span of 12 bases. Looked up from germline, CDR1 is SGHRS and CDR2 is YFSETQ. The CDR3 covers 14 residues. CDR3 sequence: CASSLNERGYEQYF. The CDR3 nucleotides read TGCGCCAGCAGCTTGAACGAAAGGGGATACGAGCAGTACTTC.